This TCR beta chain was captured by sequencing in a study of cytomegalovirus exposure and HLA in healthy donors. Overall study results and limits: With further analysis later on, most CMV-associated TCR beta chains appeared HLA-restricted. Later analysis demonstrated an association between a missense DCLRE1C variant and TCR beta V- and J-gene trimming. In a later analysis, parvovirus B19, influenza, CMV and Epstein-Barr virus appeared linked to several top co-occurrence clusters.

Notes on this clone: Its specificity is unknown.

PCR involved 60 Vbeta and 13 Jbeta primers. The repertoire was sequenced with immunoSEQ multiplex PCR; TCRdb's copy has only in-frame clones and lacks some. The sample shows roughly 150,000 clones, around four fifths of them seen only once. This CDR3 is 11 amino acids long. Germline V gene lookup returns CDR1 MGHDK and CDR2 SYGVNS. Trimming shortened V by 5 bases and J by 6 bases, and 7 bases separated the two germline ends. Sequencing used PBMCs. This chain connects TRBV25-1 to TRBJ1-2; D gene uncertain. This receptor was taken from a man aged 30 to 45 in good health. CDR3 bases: TGTGCCAGCAGTCCGGGGAATGGCTACACCTTC. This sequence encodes CASSPGNGYTF.